The 6 T cell receptor beta chains in this list originate from one sample, sequenced in a study of blood T cell repertoires in COVID-19. This table comes from immunoSEQ multiplex PCR, and its TCRdb copy is limited to in-frame clones, with some not included. The repertoire has around 170,000 clones, approximately 78% of them found once; the top ten carry roughly 12%. Sequenced sample: peripheral blood. The origin of the receptors is a woman over 75 with COVID-19, enrolled during active disease.

V and J are TRBV11-2 and TRBJ2-3; tentative D call: TRBD2 (6 bases). Trimming left V 5 bases short and J 7 bases short, with 10 bases between. CDR1 is SGHAT, CDR2 FQNNGV, per germline. The CDR3 consists of 12 residues. The CDR3 nucleotides are TGTGCCAGCAGCCGGGACTTCAATACGCAGTATTTT. This codes for CASSRDFNTQYF.

This chain links TRBV15 with TRBJ2-1, with a tentative D call TRBD1 (5 bases). V gave up 0 bases and J gave up 8 bases, with 17 bases separating them. The CDR3 covers 16 residues. Germline CDR1 LNHNV, CDR2 YYDKDF (reference sequence). The CDR3 DNA is TGTGCCACCAGCAGAGATTTAGGGTCTCTAGGGGATGAGCAGTTCTTC. Its protein is CATSRDLGSLGDEQFF.

The chain links TRBV4-2 to TRBJ2-7; 9 bases agree with TRBD1. V was pared by 6 bases and J by 5 bases, with 8 bases of the junction left unmatched. The CDR3 totals 14 residues. Germline CDR1 and CDR2: LGHNA and YNFKEQ. CDR3 nucleotide sequence: TGTGCCAGCAGTCACTCACAGGGGGCCCACGAGCAGTACTTC. Amino acids: CASSHSQGAHEQYF.

The V call is TRBV30, the J call TRBJ2-3; D may be TRBD2 (6 bases). The CDR3 consists of 14 residues. CDR1 and CDR2 (germline): GTSNPN, SVGIG (reference sequence). The germline V and J ends were trimmed by 0 bases and 1 base, with 8 bases remaining between them. In DNA, the CDR3 is TGTGCCTGGAGTGTGGAGGGAGGCACAGATACGCAGTATTTT. It encodes CAWSVEGGTDTQYF.

The chain combines TRBV5-1 with TRBJ2-7; 10 bases agree with TRBD2. The CDR3 contains 17 residues. The germline gives CDR1 SGHRS, CDR2 YFSETQ. V was clipped by 0 bases and J by 5 bases; unmatched bases: 11. In nucleotides, the CDR3 is TGCGCCAGCAGCTTGGTGCCAGCGGGAGGGTCAGTCCACGAGCAGTACTTC. Amino acids: CASSLVPAGGSVHEQYF.

This CDR3 reads CASSPGDEQFF. DNA of the CDR3: TGTGCCAGCTCCCCGGGGGATGAGCAGTTCTTC. The chain is built from TRBV2 and TRBJ2-1, with a tentative D call TRBD2 (6 bases). This CDR3 is built from 11 residues. Trimming took 8 bases from V and 8 from J, leaving 10 bases between them. Germline loops: CDR1 SNHLY, CDR2 FYNNEI. Looking up the rest from reference TRBV2 and TRBJ2-1 gives the full variable domain: EPEVTQTPSHQVTQMGQEVILRCVPISNHLYFYWYRQILGQKVEFLVSFYNNEISEKSEIFDDQFSVERPDGSNFTLKIRSTKLEDSAMYFCASSPGDEQFFGPGTRLTVL.